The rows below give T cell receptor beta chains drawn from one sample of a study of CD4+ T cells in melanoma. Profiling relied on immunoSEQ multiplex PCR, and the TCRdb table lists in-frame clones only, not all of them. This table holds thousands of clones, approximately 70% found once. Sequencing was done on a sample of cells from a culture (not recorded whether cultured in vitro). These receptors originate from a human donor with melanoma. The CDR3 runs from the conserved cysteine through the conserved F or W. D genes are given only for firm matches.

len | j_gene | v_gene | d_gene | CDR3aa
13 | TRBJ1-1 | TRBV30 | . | CAYLHGQSREAFF
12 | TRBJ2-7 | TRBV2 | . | CASFRDFYEQYF
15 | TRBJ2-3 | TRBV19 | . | CASSNRGGGADTQYF
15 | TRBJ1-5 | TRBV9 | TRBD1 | CASSAQGNVHQPQHF
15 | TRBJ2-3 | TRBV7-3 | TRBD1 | CASSYDRGGTDTQYF
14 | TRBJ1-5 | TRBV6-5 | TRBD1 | CASRRTGRNQPQHF
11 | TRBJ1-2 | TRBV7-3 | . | CASSRQVGYTF
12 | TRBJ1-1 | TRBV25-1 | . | CASSAPNTEAFF
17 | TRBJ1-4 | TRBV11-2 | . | CASSLLGYLVTNEKLFF
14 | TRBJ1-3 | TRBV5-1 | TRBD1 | CASSLGQGMNTIYF
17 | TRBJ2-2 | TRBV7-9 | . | CASSPPLEGLNTGELFF
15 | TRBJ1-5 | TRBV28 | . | CASSLVRGSNQPQHF
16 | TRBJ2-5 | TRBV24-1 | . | CATSHGSGPTRETQYF
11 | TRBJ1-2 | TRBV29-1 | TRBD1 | CSVVGTDGYTF
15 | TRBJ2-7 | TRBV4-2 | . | CASSQGPDEAYEQYF
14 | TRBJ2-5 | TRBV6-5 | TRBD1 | CASRGQGLQETQYF
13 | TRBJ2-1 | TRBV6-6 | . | CASSQTGYNEQFF
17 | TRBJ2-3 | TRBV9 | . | CASSRSSSGGRTDTQYF
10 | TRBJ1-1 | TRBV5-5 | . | CASSREEAFF
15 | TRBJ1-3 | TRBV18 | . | CASSPGQTSGNTIYF
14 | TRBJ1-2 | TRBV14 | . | CASSQGASNYGYTF
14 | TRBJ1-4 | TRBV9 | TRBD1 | CASSGQGTGEKLFF
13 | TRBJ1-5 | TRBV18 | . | CASSSGANQPQHF
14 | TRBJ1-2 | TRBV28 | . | CASSQRAGWNGYTF
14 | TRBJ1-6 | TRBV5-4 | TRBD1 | CASSFQGENSPLHF
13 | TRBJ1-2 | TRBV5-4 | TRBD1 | CASSSGQGRGYTF
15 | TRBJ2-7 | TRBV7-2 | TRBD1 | CASSPGTGGAYEQYF
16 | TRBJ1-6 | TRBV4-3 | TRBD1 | CASSQDQGTGGSPLHF
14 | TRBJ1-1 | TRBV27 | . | CASSFLSPTAEAFF
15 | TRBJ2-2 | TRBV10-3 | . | CAIRTGRENTGELFF
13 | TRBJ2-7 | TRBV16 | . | CASSQSPGREQYF
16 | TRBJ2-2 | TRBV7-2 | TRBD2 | CASSPYSGGLTGELFF
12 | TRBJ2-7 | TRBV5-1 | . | CASSLKGNEQYF
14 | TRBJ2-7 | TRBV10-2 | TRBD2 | CASSPGLNSYEQYF
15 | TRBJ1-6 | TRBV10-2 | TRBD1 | CASRRGQGIYSPLHF
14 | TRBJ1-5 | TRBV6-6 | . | CASSYTGRNQPQHF
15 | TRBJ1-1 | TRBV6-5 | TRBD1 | CASSYEGALNTEAFF
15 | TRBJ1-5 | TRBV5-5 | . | CASSPGAAYNQPQHF
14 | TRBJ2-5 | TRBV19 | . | CASRRASGVETQYF
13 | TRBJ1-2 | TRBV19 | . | CASSIGQLYGYTF
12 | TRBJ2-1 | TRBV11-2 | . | CASSLGGGQQFF
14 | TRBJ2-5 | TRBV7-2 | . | CASSLVHSQETQYF
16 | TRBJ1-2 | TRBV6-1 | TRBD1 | CASSAPEGRGNGGYTF
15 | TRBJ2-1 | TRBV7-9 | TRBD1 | CASSPGQGDVNEQFF
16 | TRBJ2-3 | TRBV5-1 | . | CASSLEVRDVADTQYF
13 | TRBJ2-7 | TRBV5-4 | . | CASSSTGRSEQYF
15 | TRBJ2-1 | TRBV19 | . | CASSIGQSSYNEQFF
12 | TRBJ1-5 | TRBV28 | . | CASDRFNQPQHF
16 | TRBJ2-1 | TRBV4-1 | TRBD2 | CASSRHSSGGYNEQFF
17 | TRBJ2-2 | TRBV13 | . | CASSSRDRYANTGELFF
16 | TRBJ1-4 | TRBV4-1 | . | CASSQSQGVTFEKLFF
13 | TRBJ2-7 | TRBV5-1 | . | CASSPVGPYEQYF
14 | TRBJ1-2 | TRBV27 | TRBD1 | CASSPQDRVYGYTF
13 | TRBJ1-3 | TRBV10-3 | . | CAIRPPSGNTIYF
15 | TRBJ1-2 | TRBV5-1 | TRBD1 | CASSEGQGGSYGYTF